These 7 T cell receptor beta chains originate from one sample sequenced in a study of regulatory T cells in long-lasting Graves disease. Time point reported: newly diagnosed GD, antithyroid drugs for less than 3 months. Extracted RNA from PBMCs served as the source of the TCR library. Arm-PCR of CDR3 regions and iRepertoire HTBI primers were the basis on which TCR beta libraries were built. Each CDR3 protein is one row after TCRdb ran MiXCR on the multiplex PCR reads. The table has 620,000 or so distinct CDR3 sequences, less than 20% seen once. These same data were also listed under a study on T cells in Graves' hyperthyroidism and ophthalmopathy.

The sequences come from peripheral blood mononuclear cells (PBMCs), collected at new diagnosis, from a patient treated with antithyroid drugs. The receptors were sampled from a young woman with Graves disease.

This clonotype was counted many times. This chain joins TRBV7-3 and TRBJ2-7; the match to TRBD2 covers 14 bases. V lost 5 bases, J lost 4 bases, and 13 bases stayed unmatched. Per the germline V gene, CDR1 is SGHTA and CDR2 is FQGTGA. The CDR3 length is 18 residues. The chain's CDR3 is CASSPKTTRLAGGYEQYF. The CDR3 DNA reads TGTGCCAGCAGCCCCAAGACGACAAGACTAGCGGGAGGGTACGAGCAGTACTTC.

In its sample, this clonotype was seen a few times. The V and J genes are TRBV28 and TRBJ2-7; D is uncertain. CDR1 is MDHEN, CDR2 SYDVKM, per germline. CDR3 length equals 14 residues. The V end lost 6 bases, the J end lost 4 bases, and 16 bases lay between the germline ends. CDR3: CASSVGRAEYEQYF. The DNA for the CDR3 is TGTGCCAGCAGCGTCGGTCGGGCCGAATACGAGCAGTACTTC.

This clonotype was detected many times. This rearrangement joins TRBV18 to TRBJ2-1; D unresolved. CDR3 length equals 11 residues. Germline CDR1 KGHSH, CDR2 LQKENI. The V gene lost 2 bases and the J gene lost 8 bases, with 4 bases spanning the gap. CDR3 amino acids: CASSPRHEQFF. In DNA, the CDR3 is TGTGCCAGCTCACCAAGGCATGAGCAGTTCTTC.

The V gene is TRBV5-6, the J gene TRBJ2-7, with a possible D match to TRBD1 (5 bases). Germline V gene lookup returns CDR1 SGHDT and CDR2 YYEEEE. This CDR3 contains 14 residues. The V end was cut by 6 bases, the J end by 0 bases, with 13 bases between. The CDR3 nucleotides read TGTGCCAGCACTCTAAGGGGCTACTCCTACGAGCAGTACTTC. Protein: CASTLRGYSYEQYF.

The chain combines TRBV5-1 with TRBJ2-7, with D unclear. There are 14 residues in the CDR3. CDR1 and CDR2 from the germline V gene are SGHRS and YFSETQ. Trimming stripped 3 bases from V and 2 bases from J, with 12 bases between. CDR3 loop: CASSSIAPTYEQYF. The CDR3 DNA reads TGCGCCAGCAGCTCTATAGCTCCTACCTACGAGCAGTACTTC. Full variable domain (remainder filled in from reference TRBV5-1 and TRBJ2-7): KAGVTQTPRYLIKTRGQQVTLSCSPISGHRSVSWYQQTPGQGLQFLFEYFSETQRNKGNFPGRFSGRQFSNSRSEMNVSTLELGDSALYLCASSSIAPTYEQYFGPGTRLTVT.

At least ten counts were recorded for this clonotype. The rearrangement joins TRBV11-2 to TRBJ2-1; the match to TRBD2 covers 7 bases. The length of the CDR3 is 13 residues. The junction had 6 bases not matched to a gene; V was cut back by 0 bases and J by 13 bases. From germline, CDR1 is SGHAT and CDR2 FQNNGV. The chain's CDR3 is CASSLDLERGQFF. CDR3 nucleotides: TGTGCCAGCAGCTTAGATCTTGAGCGGGGACAGTTCTTC.

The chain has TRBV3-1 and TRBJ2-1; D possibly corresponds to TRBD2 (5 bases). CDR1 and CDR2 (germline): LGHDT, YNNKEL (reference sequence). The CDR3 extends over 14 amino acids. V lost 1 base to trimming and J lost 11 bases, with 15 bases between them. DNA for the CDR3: TGTGCCAGCAGCCAAGTGAATACGGGGATCCAGCAGTTCTTC. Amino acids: CASSQVNTGIQQFF.